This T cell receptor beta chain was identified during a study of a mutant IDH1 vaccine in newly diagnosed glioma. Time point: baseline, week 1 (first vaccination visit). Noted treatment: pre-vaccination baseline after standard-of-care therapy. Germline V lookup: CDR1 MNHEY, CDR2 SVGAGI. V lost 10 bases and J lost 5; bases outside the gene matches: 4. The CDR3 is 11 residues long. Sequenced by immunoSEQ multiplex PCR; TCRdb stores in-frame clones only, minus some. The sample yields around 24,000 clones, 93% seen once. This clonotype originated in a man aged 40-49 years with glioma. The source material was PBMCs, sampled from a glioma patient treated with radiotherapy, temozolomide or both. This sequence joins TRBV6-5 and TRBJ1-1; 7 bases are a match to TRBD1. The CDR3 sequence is CATQGVTEAFF. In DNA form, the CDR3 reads TGTGCCACCCAGGGGGTGACTGAAGCTTTCTTT.